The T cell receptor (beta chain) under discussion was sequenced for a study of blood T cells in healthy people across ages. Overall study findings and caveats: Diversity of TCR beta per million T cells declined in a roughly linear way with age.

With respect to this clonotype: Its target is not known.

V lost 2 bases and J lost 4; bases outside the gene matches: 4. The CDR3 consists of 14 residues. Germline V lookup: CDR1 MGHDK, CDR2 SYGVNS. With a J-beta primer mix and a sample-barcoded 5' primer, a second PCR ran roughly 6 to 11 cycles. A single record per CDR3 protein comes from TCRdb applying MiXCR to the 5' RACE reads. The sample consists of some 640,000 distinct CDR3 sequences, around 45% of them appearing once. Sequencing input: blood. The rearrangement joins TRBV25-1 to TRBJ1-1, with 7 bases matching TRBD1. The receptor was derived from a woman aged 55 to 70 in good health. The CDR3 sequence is CASSEARQGTEAFF. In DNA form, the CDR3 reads TGTGCCAGCAGTGAAGCGAGACAGGGCACTGAAGCTTTCTTT.